The source of this TCR beta chain is a study of shared clonotypes between healthy human individuals. Samples underwent the assay at deep level. Profiling relied on immunoSEQ multiplex PCR, and the TCRdb table lists in-frame clones only, not all of them. The data show millions of clones, around nine tenths seen once. Germline CDR1 and CDR2: GTSNPN and SVGIG (reference sequence). CDR3 length: 11 amino acids. V dropped 3 bases and J dropped 4 bases, with 3 bases sitting between them. The TCR sequence derives from a man younger than 30 in good health. The material sequenced was naive CD4+ T cells sorted from blood. This sample's subset: CD45RA+ positively selected. This sequence joins TRBV30 and TRBJ2-2; D call uncertain. In nucleotides, the CDR3 is TGTGCCTGGAGGTTCACCGGGGAGCTGTTTTTT. Its translation: CAWRFTGELFF. Based on the CDR3 plus reference TRBV30 and TRBJ2-2, the full variable domain is SQTIHQWPATLVQPVGSPLSLECTVEGTSNPNLYWYRQAAGRGLQLLFYSVGIGQISSEVPQNLSASRPQDRQFILSSKKLLLSDSGFYLCAWRFTGELFFGEGSRLTVL.